This TCR beta chain was obtained from a study of blood T cell repertoires in COVID-19. Study-level information: The study drew acute and convalescent COVID-19 samples from the United States, Italy and Spain. The cDNA or gDNA used as material had been derived from T cells, B-cell-depleted T cells, or PBMCs.

Trimming stripped 6 bases from V and 6 bases from J, with 17 bases between. This CDR3 spans 15 amino acids. The germline CDR1 and CDR2 sequences are MDHEN and SYDVKM. In the original workflow: Cell counts per sample came from amplifying reference gene primers. The table came from immunoSEQ multiplex PCR; TCRdb's copy has only in-frame clones and leaves some out. V and J calls and clone size follow that table, whereas D and trimming were derived from the DNA. The sample lists about 77,000 clones, around 88% seen once, with less than 9% in the top ten. This clone was detected only once. This clonotype was sampled from a woman of 80 years or more with acute or convalescent COVID-19. Sequencing input: peripheral blood. V usage is TRBV28 and J usage is TRBJ2-2; D gene ambiguous. This CDR3 reads CASSTPNSMAGELFF. As DNA, the CDR3 is TGTGCCAGCAGCACACCGAATAGCATGGCCGGGGAGCTGTTTTTT.